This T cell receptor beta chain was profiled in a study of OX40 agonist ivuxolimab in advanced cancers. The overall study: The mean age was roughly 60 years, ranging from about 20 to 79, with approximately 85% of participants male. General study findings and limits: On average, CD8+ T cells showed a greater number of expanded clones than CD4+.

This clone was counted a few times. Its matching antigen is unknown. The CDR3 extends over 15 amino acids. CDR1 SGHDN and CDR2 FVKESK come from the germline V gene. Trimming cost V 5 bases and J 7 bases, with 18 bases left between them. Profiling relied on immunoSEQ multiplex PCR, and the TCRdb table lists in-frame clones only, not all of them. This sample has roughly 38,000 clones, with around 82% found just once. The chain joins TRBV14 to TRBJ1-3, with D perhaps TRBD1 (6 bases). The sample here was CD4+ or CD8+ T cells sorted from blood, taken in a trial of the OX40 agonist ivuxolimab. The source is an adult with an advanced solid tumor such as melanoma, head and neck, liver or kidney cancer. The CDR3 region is CASSSMDSLANTIYF. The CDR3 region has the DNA TGTGCCAGCAGCTCTATGGACAGTTTGGCGAACACCATATATTTT.